The clone carrying this T cell receptor beta chain was detected only once. Its target is unknown. Both 60 Vbeta primers and 13 Jbeta primers went into the PCR. Sequencing used immunoSEQ multiplex PCR; TCRdb keeps in-frame clones, though not all of them. Counted here are under 250,000 clones, about 80% occurring once; the ten biggest clones make up 8%. CDR1 is SEHNR, CDR2 FQNEAQ, per germline (reference sequence). CDR3 length equals 13 residues. With 3 bases removed from V and 4 bases from J, the gap between germline ends came to 8 bases. This entry is derived from a study of cytomegalovirus exposure and HLA in healthy donors. Donors showed nominal health when sampled, although they likely had unrecorded immune exposures. Study conclusions and caveats: Cytomegalovirus association was listed for around 180 TCR beta chains.

J is TRBJ2-3 and V is TRBV7-9; D might be TRBD1 (5 bases). The sequence came from a woman aged 60-75 years in good health and CMV-seropositive. Sequenced sample: PBMCs. The CDR3 DNA is TGTGCCAGCAGCTTGGCAGGGTCAGATACGCAGTATTTT. Translating it yields CASSLAGSDTQYF.